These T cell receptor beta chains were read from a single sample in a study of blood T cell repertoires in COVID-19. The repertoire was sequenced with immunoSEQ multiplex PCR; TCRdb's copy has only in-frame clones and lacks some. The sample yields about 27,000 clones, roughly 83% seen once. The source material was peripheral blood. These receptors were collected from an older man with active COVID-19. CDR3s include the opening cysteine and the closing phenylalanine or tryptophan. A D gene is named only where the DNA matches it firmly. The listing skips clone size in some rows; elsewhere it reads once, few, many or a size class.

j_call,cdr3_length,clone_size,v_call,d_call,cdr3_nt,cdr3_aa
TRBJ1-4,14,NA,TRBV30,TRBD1,TGTGCCTGGAGTGAAGGGGGCTGGCGTGAAAAACTGTTTTTT,CAWSEGGWREKLFF
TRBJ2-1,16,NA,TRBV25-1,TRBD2,TGTGCCAGCAGTGACCTGCTAGCGGGAGGCTACAATGAGCAGTTCTTC,CASSDLLAGGYNEQFF
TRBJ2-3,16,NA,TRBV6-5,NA,TGTGCCAGCAGTTATGGTTTAGGACGCGGGAAGGATACGCAGTATTTT,CASSYGLGRGKDTQYF
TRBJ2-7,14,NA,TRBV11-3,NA,TGTGCCAGCAGCTTAGCCAGTCAGGGCTACGAGCAGTACTTC,CASSLASQGYEQYF
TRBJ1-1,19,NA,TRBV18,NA,TGTGCCAGCTCACCCATAAAAGTCTCTGGCGGCTTCATGAACACTGAAGCTTTCTTT,CASSPIKVSGGFMNTEAFF
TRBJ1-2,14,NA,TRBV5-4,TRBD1,TGTGCCAGCAGCTTGGCGGGGACAGGCTATGGCTACACCTTC,CASSLAGTGYGYTF
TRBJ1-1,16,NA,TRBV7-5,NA,TGTGCCAGAAGCTTACCCCTACAGATCATGAACACTGAAGCTTTCTTT,CARSLPLQIMNTEAFF
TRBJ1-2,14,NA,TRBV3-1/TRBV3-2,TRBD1,TGTGCCAGCAGCCGGACAGGGGAAACCTATGGCTACACCTTC,CASSRTGETYGYTF
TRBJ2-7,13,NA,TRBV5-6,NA,TGTGCCAGCAGCCGAAAAAACAGGCCCGAGCAGTACTTC,CASSRKNRPEQYF
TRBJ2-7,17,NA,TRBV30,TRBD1,TGTGCCTGGAGTAGAACAGGGGGCGCAGACCCCCTTGGGGAGCAGTACTTC,CAWSRTGGADPLGEQYF
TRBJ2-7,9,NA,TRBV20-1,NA,TGCAGTGCAGGGCGGGGGCAGTACTTC,CSAGRGQYF
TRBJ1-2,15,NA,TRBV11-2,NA,TGTGCCAGCAGTAAGCGACAGAGAAGAAACTATGGCTACACCTTC,CASSKRQRRNYGYTF
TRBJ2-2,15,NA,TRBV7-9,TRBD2,TGTGCCAGCAGCTTAGCTAGCGGGGCCGGCGGGGAGCTGTTTTTT,CASSLASGAGGELFF
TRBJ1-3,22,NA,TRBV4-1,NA,TGCGCCAGCAGCCAAGAATCTCCGGTGGAGGGTCGGATTCCCTTCTCTGGAAACACCATATATTTT,CASSQESPVEGRIPFSGNTIYF
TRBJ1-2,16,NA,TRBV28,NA,TGTGCCAGCCATAGGCAGGGGCTTTTTTCTTTCTATGGCTACACCTTC,CASHRQGLFSFYGYTF
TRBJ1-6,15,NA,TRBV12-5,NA,TGTGCTAGTGGTTCAGGGGACGTCCATAATTCACCCCTCCACTTT,CASGSGDVHNSPLHF
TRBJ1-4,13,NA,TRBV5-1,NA,TGCGCCAGCAGCTTGGGAGGCAATGAAAAACTGTTTTTT,CASSLGGNEKLFF
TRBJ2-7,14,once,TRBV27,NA,TGTGCCAGCAAGGGGGTTAGGAGCTCCTACGAGCAGTACTTC,CASKGVRSSYEQYF
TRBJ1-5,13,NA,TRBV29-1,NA,TGCAGCGTTACCACCAGGTCTAATCAGCCCCAGCATTTT,CSVTTRSNQPQHF
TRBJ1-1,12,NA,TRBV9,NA,TGTGCCAGCAGCGCCAACGGTAACCCCGCTTTCTTT,CASSANGNPAFF
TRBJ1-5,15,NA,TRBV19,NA,TGTGCCAGTAGTATAATACAGGGAGGGGGTCAGCCCCAGCATTTT,CASSIIQGGGQPQHF
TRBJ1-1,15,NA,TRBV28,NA,TGTGCCAGCAAAGGGCAGGGGAGAAACTATAACGAAGCTTTCTTT,CASKGQGRNYNEAFF
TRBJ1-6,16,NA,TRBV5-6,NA,TGTGCCAGCAGCGGGCTGAGTCCTACCCCGGATTCACCCCTCCACTTT,CASSGLSPTPDSPLHF
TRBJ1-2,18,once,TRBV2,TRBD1,TGTGCCAGCAGTGAAGCGGTGGGACAGGGCCGCCAATTTTATGGCTACACCTTC,CASSEAVGQGRQFYGYTF
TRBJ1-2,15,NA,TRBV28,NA,TGTGCCAGCAAAGCCCGAGTCCCGGGGGTGTTTGGCTACACCTTC,CASKARVPGVFGYTF
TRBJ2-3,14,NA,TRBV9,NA,TGTGCCAGCAGCGATCAGGGTAACACAGATACGCAGTATTTT,CASSDQGNTDTQYF
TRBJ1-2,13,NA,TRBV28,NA,TGTGCCAGCAGTTCGTGGGCAGGCCGAGGCTACACCTTC,CASSSWAGRGYTF
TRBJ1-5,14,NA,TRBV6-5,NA,TGTGCCAGCAGCCTTCGGAGGGACAATCAGCCCCAGCATTTT,CASSLRRDNQPQHF
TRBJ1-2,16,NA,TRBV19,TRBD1,TGTGCCAGTAGTACGGGACAGGGAGGACCTAACTATGGCTACACCTTC,CASSTGQGGPNYGYTF
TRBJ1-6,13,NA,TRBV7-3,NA,TGTGCCAGCAGCTTCGACCAGGATTCACCCCTCCACTTT,CASSFDQDSPLHF
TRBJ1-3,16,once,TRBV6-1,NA,TGTGCCAGCAGTGAATTTTTTAGGGGCGATGGAAACACCATATATTTT,CASSEFFRGDGNTIYF
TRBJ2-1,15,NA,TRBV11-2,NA,TGTGCCAGCAGCTTCGGGCGGAGGAACTACAATGAGCAGTTCTTC,CASSFGRRNYNEQFF
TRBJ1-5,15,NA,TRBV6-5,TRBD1,TGTGCCAGCAACAGGGGGGTAACGGGCAATCAGCCCCAGCATTTT,CASNRGVTGNQPQHF
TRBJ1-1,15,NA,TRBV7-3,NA,TGTGCCAGCAGCTTATGGCGGGCAGGGAACACTGAAGCTTTCTTT,CASSLWRAGNTEAFF
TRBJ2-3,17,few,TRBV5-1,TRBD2,TGCGCCAGCAGCTTGGCCGGGGGGGGCCCGACCACAGATACGCAGTATTTT,CASSLAGGGPTTDTQYF
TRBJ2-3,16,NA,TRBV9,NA,TGTGCCAGCAGCCACCCAGAGGGTTCTAGCACAGATACGCAGTATTTT,CASSHPEGSSTDTQYF
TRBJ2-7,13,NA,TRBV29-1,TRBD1,TGCAGCGCTAGGGGACAGGGGGCCGACGAGCAGTACTTC,CSARGQGADEQYF
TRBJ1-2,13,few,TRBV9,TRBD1,TGTGCCAGCAGCGCGGGACAGCAATATGGCTACACCTTC,CASSAGQQYGYTF
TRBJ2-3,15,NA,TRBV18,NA,TGTGCCAGCTCACCTGCCGCGGGACCCACAGATACGCAGTATTTT,CASSPAAGPTDTQYF
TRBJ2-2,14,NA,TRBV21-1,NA,TGTGCCAGCAATCGCGGGAGAGGTACCGGGGAGCTGTTTTTT,CASNRGRGTGELFF
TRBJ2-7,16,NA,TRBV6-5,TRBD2,TGTGCCAGCAGTTACGACGGGGCTAGCGGGAGCTACGAGCAGTACTTC,CASSYDGASGSYEQYF
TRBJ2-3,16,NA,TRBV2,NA,TGTGCCAGCAGGGAGAGGACTCCCGATCGCACAGATACGCAGTATTTT,CASRERTPDRTDTQYF
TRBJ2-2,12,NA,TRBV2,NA,TGTGCCAGCAGGCGTTATGGCGGGGAGCTGTTTTTT,CASRRYGGELFF
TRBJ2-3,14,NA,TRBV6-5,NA,TGTGCCAGCACCCCCCCTAGGGGGTCAGATACGCAGTATTTT,CASTPPRGSDTQYF
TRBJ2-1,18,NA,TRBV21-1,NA,TGTGCCAGCAGCAAAAGGGAGAGAATAGCGGTTACCTACAATGAGCAGTTCTTC,CASSKRERIAVTYNEQFF
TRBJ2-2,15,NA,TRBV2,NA,TGTGCCAGCAGTGACCGGGGTCTTAACACCGGGGAGCTGTTTTTT,CASSDRGLNTGELFF
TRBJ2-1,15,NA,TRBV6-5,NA,TGTGCCAGCAGTTCCACCCCTGTACTAGCCAATGAGCAGTTCTTC,CASSSTPVLANEQFF
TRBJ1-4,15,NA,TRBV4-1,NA,TGCGCCAGCAGCCCAGGACAGTTGACTAATGAAAAACTGTTTTTT,CASSPGQLTNEKLFF
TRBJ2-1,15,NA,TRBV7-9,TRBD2,TGTGCCAGCAGCCCCGGGACTAGCGGGACCAATGAGCAGTTCTTC,CASSPGTSGTNEQFF
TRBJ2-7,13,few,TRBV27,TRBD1,TGTGCCAGCAGCCGGGACAGGGGGTACGAGCAGTACTTC,CASSRDRGYEQYF
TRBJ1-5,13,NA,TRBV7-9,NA,TGTGCCAGCAGCTTAGACGGGGGTCAGCCCCAGCATTTT,CASSLDGGQPQHF
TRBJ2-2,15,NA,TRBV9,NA,TGTGCCAGCAGCGTAGAGCAGCGAAGGACCGGGGAGCTGTTTTTT,CASSVEQRRTGELFF
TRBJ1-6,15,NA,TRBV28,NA,TGTGCCAGCGGCCTTGCTGAGGAATGGAATTCACCCCTCCACTTT,CASGLAEEWNSPLHF
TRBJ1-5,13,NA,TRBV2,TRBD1,TGTGCCAGCAGTGAACAGGGGGGTCAGCCCCAGCATTTT,CASSEQGGQPQHF
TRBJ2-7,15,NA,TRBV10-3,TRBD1,TGTGCCATCAGTGAGTCGACAGGGGGCTCCTACGAGCAGTACTTC,CAISESTGGSYEQYF
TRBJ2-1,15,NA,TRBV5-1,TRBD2,TGCGCCAGCAGCTTTACTAGCGGGGGGGCTCATGAGCAGTTCTTC,CASSFTSGGAHEQFF
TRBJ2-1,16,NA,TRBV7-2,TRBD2,TGTGCCAGCAGCTTAGTATCTAGCGGGAGCTACAATGAGCAGTTCTTC,CASSLVSSGSYNEQFF
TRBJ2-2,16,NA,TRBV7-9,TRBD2,TGTGCCAGCAGCCTCGGGACTAGCGGGAGGTCCGGGGAGCTGTTTTTT,CASSLGTSGRSGELFF
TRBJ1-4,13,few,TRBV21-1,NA,TGTGCCACCTGGCCACCCGAGGAAAGAAAAACTGTTTTT,CATWPPEERKTVF
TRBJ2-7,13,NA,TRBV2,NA,TGTGCCAGCAGCACTCAGACAGCCTACGAGCAGTACTTC,CASSTQTAYEQYF